This TCR beta chain was identified in a study of shared clonotypes between healthy human individuals. For the study at large: Donors consisted of a couple of women and a few men between 18 and 49.

Generated by immunoSEQ multiplex PCR, the TCRdb table keeps only in-frame clones and is missing some. The data hold 2,500,000 or so clones, with 85% to 95% observed a single time. V shed 0 bases and J 6 bases; nucleotides not matched to a gene: 10. Per germline, CDR1 SGHTA and CDR2 FQGNSA. This CDR3 has 18 residues. To note about this clone: Its antigen is unknown.

Study findings and constraints: Generation probability values for non-shared clonotypes were lower than those for clonotypes shared by all four donors.

The V gene is TRBV7-2, the J gene TRBJ2-2, with 10 bases that match TRBD1. The receptor was derived from a man aged 18-30 years in good health. Some clones in this sample may be carry-over from other donors' samples. Sequenced material: naive CD4+ T cells from PBMCs. The subset: CD45RA+ positively selected. CDR3: CASSLATAGQGISGELFF. CDR3 DNA: TGTGCCAGCAGCTTAGCGACCGCGGGACAGGGGATATCCGGGGAGCTGTTTTTT.